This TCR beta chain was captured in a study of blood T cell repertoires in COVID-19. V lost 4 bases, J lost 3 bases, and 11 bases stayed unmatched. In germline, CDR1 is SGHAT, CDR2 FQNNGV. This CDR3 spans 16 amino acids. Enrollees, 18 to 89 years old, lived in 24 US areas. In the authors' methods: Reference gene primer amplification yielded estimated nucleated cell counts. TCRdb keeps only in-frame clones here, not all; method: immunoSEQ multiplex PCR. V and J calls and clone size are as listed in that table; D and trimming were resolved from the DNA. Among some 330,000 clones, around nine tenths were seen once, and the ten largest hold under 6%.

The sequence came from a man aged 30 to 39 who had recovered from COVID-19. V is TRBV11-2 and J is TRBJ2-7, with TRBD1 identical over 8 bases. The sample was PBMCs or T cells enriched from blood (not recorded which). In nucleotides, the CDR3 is TGTGCCAGCAGCTCCCTACGGACAGGGCGCTTCTACGAGCAGTACTTC. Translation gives CASSSLRTGRFYEQYF.